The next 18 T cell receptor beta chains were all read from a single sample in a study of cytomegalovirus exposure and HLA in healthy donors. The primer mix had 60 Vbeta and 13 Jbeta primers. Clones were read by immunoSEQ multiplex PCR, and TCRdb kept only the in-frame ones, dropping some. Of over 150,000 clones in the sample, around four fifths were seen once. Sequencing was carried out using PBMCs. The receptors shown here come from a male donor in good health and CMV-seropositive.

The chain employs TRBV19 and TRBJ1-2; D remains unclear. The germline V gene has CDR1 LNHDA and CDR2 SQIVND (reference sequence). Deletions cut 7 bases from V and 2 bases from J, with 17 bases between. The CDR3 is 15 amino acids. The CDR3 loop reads CASTRDLTENYGYTF. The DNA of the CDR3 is TGTGCCAGTACAAGAGATCTCACAGAGAACTATGGCTACACCTTC. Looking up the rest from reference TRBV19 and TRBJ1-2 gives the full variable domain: DGGITQSPKYLFRKEGQNVTLSCEQNLNHDAMYWYRQDPGQGLRLIYYSQIVNDFQKGDIAEGYSVSREKKESFPLTVTSAQKNPTAFYLCASTRDLTENYGYTFGSGTRLTVV.

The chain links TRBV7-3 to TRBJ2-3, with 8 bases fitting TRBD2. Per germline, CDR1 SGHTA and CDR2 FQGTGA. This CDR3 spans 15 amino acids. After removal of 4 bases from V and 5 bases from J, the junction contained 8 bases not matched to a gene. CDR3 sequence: CASSSRGLGKDTQYF. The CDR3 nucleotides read TGTGCCAGCAGCTCCCGGGGACTAGGGAAAGATACGCAGTATTTT.

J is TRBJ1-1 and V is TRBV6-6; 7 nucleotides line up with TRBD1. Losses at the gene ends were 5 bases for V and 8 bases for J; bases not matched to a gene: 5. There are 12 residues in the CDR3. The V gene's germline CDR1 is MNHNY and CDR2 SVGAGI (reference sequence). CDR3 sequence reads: CASSRDRPEAFF. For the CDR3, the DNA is TGTGCCAGCAGTCGGGACAGACCAGAAGCTTTCTTT.

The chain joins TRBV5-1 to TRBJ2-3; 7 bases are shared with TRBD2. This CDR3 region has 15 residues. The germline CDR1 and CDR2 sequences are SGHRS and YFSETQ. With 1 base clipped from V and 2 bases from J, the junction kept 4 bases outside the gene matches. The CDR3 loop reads CASSLKRGYTDTQYF. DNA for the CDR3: TGCGCCAGCAGCTTGAAGCGGGGCTACACAGATACGCAGTATTTT.

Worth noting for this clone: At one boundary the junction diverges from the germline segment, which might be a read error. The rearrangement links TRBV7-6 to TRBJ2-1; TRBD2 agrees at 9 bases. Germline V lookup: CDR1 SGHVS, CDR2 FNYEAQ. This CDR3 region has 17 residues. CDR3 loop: CASSNRAGGPSHNEQFF. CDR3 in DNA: TGTGCCAGCAGCAACAGGGCGGGGGGGCCCTCCCACAATGAGCAGTTCTTC. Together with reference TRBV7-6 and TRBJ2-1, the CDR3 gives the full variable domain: GAGVSQSPRYKVTKRGQDVALRCDPISGHVSLYWYRQALGQGPEFLTYFNYEAQQDKSGLPNDRFSAERPEGSISTLTIQRTEQRDSAMYRCASSNRAGGPSHNEQFFGPGTRLTVL.

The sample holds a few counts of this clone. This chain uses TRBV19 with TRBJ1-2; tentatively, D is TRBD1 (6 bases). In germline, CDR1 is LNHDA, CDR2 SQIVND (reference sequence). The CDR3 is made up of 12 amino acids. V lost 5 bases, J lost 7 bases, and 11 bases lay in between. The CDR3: CASSPQGFGYTF. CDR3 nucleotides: TGTGCCAGTAGTCCGCAGGGGTTTGGCTACACCTTC.

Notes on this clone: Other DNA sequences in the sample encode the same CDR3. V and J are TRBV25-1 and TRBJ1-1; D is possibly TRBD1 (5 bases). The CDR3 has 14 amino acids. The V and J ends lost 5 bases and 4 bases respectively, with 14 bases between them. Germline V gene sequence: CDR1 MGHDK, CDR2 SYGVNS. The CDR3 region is CASSPTGGGTEAFF. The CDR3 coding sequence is TGTGCCAGCAGTCCCACGGGGGGTGGCACTGAAGCTTTCTTT.

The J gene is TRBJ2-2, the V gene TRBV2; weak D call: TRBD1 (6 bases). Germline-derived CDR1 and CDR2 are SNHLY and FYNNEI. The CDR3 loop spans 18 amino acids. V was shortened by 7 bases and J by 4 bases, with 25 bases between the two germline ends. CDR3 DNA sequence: TGTGCCAGCAATTTCCTAACCTACAGGGAATCCTCCACCGGGGAGCTGTTTTTT. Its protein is CASNFLTYRESSTGELFF.

CDR3 protein: CASSLDRLNTEAFF. In DNA form, the CDR3 reads TGTGCCAGCAGCTTGGACAGGCTGAACACTGAAGCTTTCTTT. This chain joins TRBV5-5 and TRBJ1-1, with D possibly TRBD1 on 5 matching bases. There are 14 residues in the CDR3. Germline V gives CDR1 SGHKS, CDR2 YYEKEE (reference sequence). With 0 bases removed from V and 0 bases from J, the gap between germline ends came to 6 bases.

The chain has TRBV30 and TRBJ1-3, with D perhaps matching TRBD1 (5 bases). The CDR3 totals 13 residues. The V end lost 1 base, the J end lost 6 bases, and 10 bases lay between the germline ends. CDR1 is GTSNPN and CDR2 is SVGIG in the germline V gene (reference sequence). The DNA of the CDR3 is TGTGCCTGGAGTGAAGACAGATTAAACACCATATATTTT. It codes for CAWSEDRLNTIYF.

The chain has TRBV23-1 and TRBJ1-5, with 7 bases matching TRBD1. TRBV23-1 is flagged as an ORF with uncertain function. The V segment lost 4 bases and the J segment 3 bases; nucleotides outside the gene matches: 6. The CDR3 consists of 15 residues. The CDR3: CASSPQTGYNQPQHF. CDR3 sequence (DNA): TGCGCCAGCAGTCCCCAGACAGGGTACAATCAGCCCCAGCATTTT.

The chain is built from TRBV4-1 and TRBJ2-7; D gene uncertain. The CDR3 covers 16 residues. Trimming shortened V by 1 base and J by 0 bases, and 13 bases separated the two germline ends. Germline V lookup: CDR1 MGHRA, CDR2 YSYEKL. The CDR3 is CASSQGALSSSYEQYF. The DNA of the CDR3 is TGCGCCAGCAGCCAAGGTGCCCTCTCGAGCTCCTACGAGCAGTACTTC.

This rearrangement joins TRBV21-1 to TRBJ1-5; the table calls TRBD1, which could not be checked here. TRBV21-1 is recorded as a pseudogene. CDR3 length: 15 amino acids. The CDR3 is CASRLTGSSNQPQHF. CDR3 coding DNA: TGTGCCAGCAGGCTGACAGGGTCCAGCAATCAGCCCCAGCATTTT.

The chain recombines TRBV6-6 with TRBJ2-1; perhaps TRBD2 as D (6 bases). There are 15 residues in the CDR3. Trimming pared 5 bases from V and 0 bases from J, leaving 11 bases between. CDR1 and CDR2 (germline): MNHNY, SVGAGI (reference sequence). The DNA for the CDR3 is TGTGCCAGCAGTGGGACTTATAGCTCCTACAATGAGCAGTTCTTC. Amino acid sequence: CASSGTYSSYNEQFF.

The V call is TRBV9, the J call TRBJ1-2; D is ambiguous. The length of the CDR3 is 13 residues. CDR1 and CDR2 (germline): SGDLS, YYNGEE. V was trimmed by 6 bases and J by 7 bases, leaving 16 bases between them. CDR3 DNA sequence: TGTGCCAGCACCAAGGGAGTAGGGAGTGGCTACACCTTC. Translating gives CASTKGVGSGYTF.

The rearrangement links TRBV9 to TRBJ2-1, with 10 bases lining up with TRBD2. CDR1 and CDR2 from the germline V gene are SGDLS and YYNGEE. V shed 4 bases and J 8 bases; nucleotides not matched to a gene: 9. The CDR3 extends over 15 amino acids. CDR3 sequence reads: CASSTSGGAFDEQFF. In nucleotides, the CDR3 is TGTGCCAGCAGCACAAGCGGGGGGGCCTTTGATGAGCAGTTCTTC.

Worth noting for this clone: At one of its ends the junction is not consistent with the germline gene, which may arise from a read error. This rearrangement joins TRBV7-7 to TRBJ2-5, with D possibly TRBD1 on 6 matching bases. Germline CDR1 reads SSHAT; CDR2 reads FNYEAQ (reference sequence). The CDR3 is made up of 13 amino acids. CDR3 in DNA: TGTGCTAGCAGCTACAGGGAGAGGGAGACCCAGTACTTC. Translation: CASSYRERETQYF.

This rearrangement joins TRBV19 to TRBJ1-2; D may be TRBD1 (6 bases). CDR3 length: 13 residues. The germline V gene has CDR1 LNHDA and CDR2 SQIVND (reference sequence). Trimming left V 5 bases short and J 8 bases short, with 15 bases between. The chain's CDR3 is CASSALTGYGYTF. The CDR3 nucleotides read TGTGCCAGTAGTGCGTTAACAGGGTACGGCTACACCTTC.